This T cell receptor beta chain was sequenced during a study of blood T cell repertoires in COVID-19. Across the study: PBMCs, B-cell-depleted T cells, or T cells were the source of the cDNA or gDNA that made up the material.

Original data processing: Reference gene primers were amplified, and this amplification served to estimate nucleated cell counts. Method: immunoSEQ multiplex PCR; TCRdb's copy keeps in-frame clones and lacks some. The D gene and trimming were derived from the DNA, and the V and J assignments and clone size from that table. The sample consists of some 360,000 clones, almost 90% of them appearing once. The length of the CDR3 is 14 residues. Germline-derived CDR1 and CDR2 are MGHDK and SYGVNS. V was shortened by 2 bases and J by 1 base, with 6 bases between the two germline ends. The receptor's source is a woman aged 25 to 39 who had been exposed to COVID-19. V usage is TRBV25-1 and J usage is TRBJ2-1, with D perhaps TRBD2 (5 bases). Sequences were obtained from PBMCs or T cells enriched from blood (not recorded which). The CDR3 sequence is CASSERGSYNEQFF. In DNA, the CDR3 is TGTGCCAGCAGTGAAAGAGGGTCCTACAATGAGCAGTTCTTC.